This is a list of T cell receptor beta chains from one sample in a study of cytomegalovirus exposure and HLA in healthy donors. Repertoires were generated with immunoSEQ multiplex PCR, while TCRdb's copy carries only in-frame clones and drops some. This sample yields 150,000 to 200,000 clones, of which roughly four fifths are seen a single time; more than 1.5% belongs to the top ten. Material: PBMCs. These receptors were collected from a man aged 18 to 29 in good health and CMV-seronegative. Both conserved end residues are trimmed from each CDR3. The order of the fields is clone size, J gene, V gene, CDR3 protein. Some rows have no size entry. The others give once, few or many, or a class for an expanded clone.

.	TRBJ2-7	TRBV11-2	ASSLQGASYEQY
.	TRBJ1-1	TRBV28	ASSPGGPLNTEAF
.	TRBJ1-4	TRBV5-1	ASSLDRGSEKLF
.	TRBJ2-6	TRBV6-5	ASSYWEASGANVLT
.	TRBJ2-3	TRBV11-2	ASSFRGRRSTDTQY
.	TRBJ2-7	TRBV4-1	ASSPEPSGPYEQY
.	TRBJ2-7	TRBV9	ASSPLGLAGAYEQY
.	TRBJ1-1	TRBV5-1	ASSYTMDRVAEAF
.	TRBJ2-1	TRBV7-8	ASSLVLVNEQF
.	TRBJ2-1	TRBV15	ATSRDSGGHNEQF
.	TRBJ1-1	TRBV7-9	SSSFGSLNTEAF
.	TRBJ1-2	TRBV7-9	ASSLETDGYT
.	TRBJ2-7	TRBV5-1	ASSLAGLSPYEQY
.	.	TRBV13	ASSLWTGTYEQY
.	TRBJ1-4	TRBV15	ATSRDYSGGLGEKLF
.	TRBJ1-5	TRBV10-2	ATAATGVPNQPQH
.	TRBJ2-7	TRBV11-2	ASRFASGGASEQY
.	TRBJ1-2	TRBV4-3	ASSQVNLGQGGTYGYT
.	TRBJ2-5	TRBV5-1	ASSYFDRTETQY
few	TRBJ2-1	TRBV5-1	ASSLEGGQF
.	TRBJ1-1	TRBV12-5	ASGPGLNTEAF
once	TRBJ2-5	TRBV19	ATEGGDRNRETQY
.	TRBJ2-4	TRBV9	ASSVEATGAKNIQY
.	TRBJ1-1	TRBV5-8	ASSLGQKNTEAF
few	TRBJ2-7	TRBV2	ASSATAASNYEQY
.	TRBJ1-2	TRBV5-5	ASSWTGAGYT
once	TRBJ2-6	TRBV7-9	ASSLRGSGANVLT
.	TRBJ2-3	TRBV10-3	AIRASGDPDTQY
.	TRBJ2-3	TRBV7-2	ASSPGTDTQY
.	TRBJ2-5	TRBV4-1	ASSQGTVQETQY